One sample yielded the 14 T cell receptor beta chains listed below, sequenced in a study of T cell repertoires in cytomegalovirus infection. These receptors have no identified antigens. TCRdb re-analysed the reads in MiXCR, keeping a single row per CDR3 protein. The sample lists 550,000 to 700,000 distinct CDR3 sequences; 35% to 50% were seen once. Sequenced material: cultured PBMCs, taken from culture after CMV antigen stimulation. The receptors shown here come from a human donor in good health (CMV status not recorded). Some clones in this sample may be carry-over from other donors' samples.

This clonotype was found a few times. The chain joins TRBV28 to TRBJ2-3; unclear D gene. V lost 4 bases to trimming and J lost 2 bases, with 7 bases between them. Germline V CDR1 and CDR2: MDHEN, SYDVKM. There are 13 residues in the CDR3. The CDR3 loop reads CASSYGNTDTQYF. The CDR3 DNA reads as TGTGCCAGCAGTTATGGAAACACAGATACGCAGTATTTT.

This chain links TRBV12-3 or TRBV12-4 with TRBJ2-1; 7 nucleotides line up with TRBD1. The CDR3 extends over 15 amino acids. Trimming cost V 4 bases and J 10 bases; bases outside gene matches: 13. The chain's CDR3 is CASSYPWTGRLEQFF. The CDR3 nucleotides read TGTGCCAGCAGTTACCCATGGACAGGTCGTTTGGAGCAGTTCTTC.

The CDR3 coding sequence is TGTGCCAGTAGTATAACGGGTTGGAATCAGCCCCAGCATTTT. Encoded protein: CASSITGWNQPQHF. The J gene is TRBJ1-5, the V gene TRBV19, with D hard to call. Per the germline V gene, CDR1 is LNHDA and CDR2 is SQIVND (reference sequence). The CDR3 length is 14 residues. V lost 2 bases, J lost 4 bases, and 9 bases lay in between. The full variable domain, completed using reference TRBV19 and TRBJ1-5, is DGGITQSPKYLFRKEGQNVTLSCEQNLNHDAMYWYRQDPGQGLRLIYYSQIVNDFQKGDIAEGYSVSREKKESFPLTVTSAQKNPTAFYLCASSITGWNQPQHFGDGTRLSIL.

The chain recombines TRBV12-5 with TRBJ1-3, with TRBD1 identical over 10 bases. This CDR3 has 18 residues. Germline V gene lookup returns CDR1 LGHNT and CDR2 FRNRAP. With V trimmed by 1 base and J by 4 bases, 10 bases remained unmatched. The CDR3 sequence: CASGLELGQGGKGNTIYF. CDR3 sequence (DNA): TGTGCTAGTGGTTTGGAACTAGGACAGGGGGGAAAGGGAAACACCATATATTTT.

This clonotype was counted between two and nine times. The chain has TRBV7-2 and TRBJ2-3, with a possible D match to TRBD2 (6 bases). This CDR3 contains 13 residues. Germline CDR1 and CDR2: SGHTA and FQGNSA. Trimming shortened V by 5 bases and J by 6 bases, and 12 bases separated the two germline ends. The CDR3 bases are TGTGCCAGCAGCCCCAGACTAGTGGATACGCAGTATTTT. Its protein is CASSPRLVDTQYF.

This clonotype has more than one count but fewer than ten. The chain combines TRBV20-1 with TRBJ2-2; D is unresolved. This CDR3 spans 12 amino acids. CDR1 DFQATT and CDR2 SNEGSKA come from the germline V gene (reference sequence). With 3 bases removed from V and 3 bases from J, the gap between germline ends came to 5 bases. CDR3 amino acids: CSASPYTGELFF. The CDR3 DNA reads as TGCAGTGCTAGCCCCTACACCGGGGAGCTGTTTTTT.

This clonotype was seen a few times. The chain combines TRBV6-1 with TRBJ2-1; TRBD1 aligns across 9 bases. The trim removed 8 bases at V and 10 bases at J, leaving 12 bases unmatched. The CDR3 length is 14 residues. Germline V gene sequence: CDR1 MNHNS, CDR2 SASEGT. CDR3 coding DNA: TGTGCCAGCTTACGGACAGGGGCCCGCACCGAGCAGTTCTTC. Its translation: CASLRTGARTEQFF.

The sample holds a few counts of this clonotype. The chain joins TRBV7-2 to TRBJ2-2, with a tentative D call TRBD1 (5 bases). The CDR3 covers 16 residues. V was clipped by 1 base and J by 1 base, with 10 bases between them. In germline, CDR1 is SGHTA, CDR2 FQGNSA. The CDR3 coding sequence is TGTGCCAGCAGCTTAGACAGGCCCTTGAACACCGGGGAGCTGTTTTTT. It codes for CASSLDRPLNTGELFF.

The V gene is TRBV4-2, the J gene TRBJ2-3, with D unresolved. Germline V gene lookup returns CDR1 LGHNA and CDR2 YNFKEQ. This CDR3 region has 15 residues. The V end lost 0 bases, the J end lost 0 bases, and 7 bases lay between the germline ends. CDR3: CASSQDLRSTDTQYF. For the CDR3, the DNA is TGTGCCAGCAGCCAAGATTTACGAAGCACAGATACGCAGTATTTT.

There are a few counts of this clonotype. V gene TRBV25-1 combines with J gene TRBJ2-5, with D uncertain. The CDR3 length is 11 residues. V shed 7 bases and J shed 3 bases, with 6 bases lying between them. Germline CDR1 is MGHDK and CDR2 is SYGVNS. The CDR3 sequence: CASKVEETQYF. CDR3 DNA: TGTGCCAGCAAGGTTGAAGAGACCCAGTACTTC.

The CDR3 protein is CASSQEDRPQAFF. The CDR3 coding sequence is TGCGCCAGCAGCCAAGAAGACAGGCCGCAGGCTTTCTTT. The rearrangement uses TRBV4-1 and TRBJ1-1; tentative D call: TRBD1 (6 bases). V was shortened by 0 bases and J by 11 bases, with 13 bases between the two germline ends. In germline, CDR1 is MGHRA, CDR2 YSYEKL. This CDR3 is 13 amino acids long.

This clonotype has ten or more counts. V usage is TRBV7-2 and J usage is TRBJ2-7; 10 positions match TRBD1. CDR3 length: 15 residues. CDR1 and CDR2 from the germline V gene are SGHTA and FQGNSA. V lost 3 bases and J lost 7; bases outside the gene matches: 9. The CDR3: CASSLTGGPTGEQYF. The CDR3 DNA reads as TGTGCCAGCAGCTTGACAGGGGGCCCCACGGGTGAGCAGTACTTC.

The rearrangement uses TRBV4-3 and TRBJ2-3; the match to TRBD2 covers 10 bases. The CDR3 has 16 amino acids. The trim removed 4 bases at V and 1 base at J, leaving 5 bases unmatched. Germline loops: CDR1 LGHNA, CDR2 YSLEER. Here the CDR3 DNA reads TGCGCCAGCAGCCGAAGGACTAGCGGAGGCACAGATACGCAGTATTTT. Protein: CASSRRTSGGTDTQYF.

The chain is built from TRBV15 and TRBJ2-5; tentative D call: TRBD1 (5 bases). The CDR3 runs 15 residues. V shed 1 base and J shed 4 bases, with 13 bases lying between them. The germline V gene encodes CDR1 LNHNV and CDR2 YYDKDF (reference sequence). The CDR3 sequence is CATSRGAGHPETQYF. Written as DNA, the CDR3 is TGTGCCACCAGCAGAGGGGCAGGGCACCCAGAGACCCAGTACTTC.